A selection of T cell receptor beta chains follows, all from one sample in a study of shared clonotypes between healthy human individuals. Sequencing used immunoSEQ multiplex PCR; TCRdb keeps in-frame clones, though not all of them. The repertoire has about 1,900,000 clones, around 96% of them found once; the top ten carry roughly 1.2%. Sequencing was performed on naive CD8+ T cells sorted from blood. The receptor source for this set is a man between 18 and 35 years old in good health. Each CDR3 is given with its conserved first and last residue. Each record gives: V gene, J gene, D gene, clone size, CDR3 DNA, CDR3 protein. The D gene is left open where the match is weak. The size field is filled for only some rows; it gives once, few, many or a size class.

V: TRBV7-9; J: TRBJ2-7; D: .; size: .; DNA: TGTGCCAGCAGCTTTTCAGGGGCCTACGAGCAGTACTTC; CDR3: CASSFSGAYEQYF
V: TRBV7-9; J: TRBJ1-2; D: TRBD1; size: .; DNA: TGTGCCAGCAGCCAGGGACAGGGAGTACTCTATGGCTACACCTTC; CDR3: CASSQGQGVLYGYTF
V: TRBV7-2; J: TRBJ2-2; D: TRBD2; size: .; DNA: TGTGCCAGCAGCTTTTCTAGCGGGGGGGCCGGGGAGCTGTTTTTT; CDR3: CASSFSSGGAGELFF
V: TRBV28; J: TRBJ1-2; D: .; size: .; DNA: TGTGCCAGCAGTTTGAGGGGGGCGCGGAGGGGCTACACCTTC; CDR3: CASSLRGARRGYTF
V: TRBV6-6; J: TRBJ1-5; D: .; size: .; DNA: TGTGCCAGCGCCATCGGACAGATCAATCAGCCCCAGCATTTT; CDR3: CASAIGQINQPQHF
V: TRBV27; J: TRBJ2-7; D: TRBD1; size: .; DNA: TGTGCCAGCAGTTTATCCACTCCGGGACAGGGATCCTACGAGCAGTACTTC; CDR3: CASSLSTPGQGSYEQYF
V: TRBV21-1; J: TRBJ2-3; D: .; size: .; DNA: TGTGCCAGCAGCAAAGTTGGGGCAGGGGGCAAAGGAGATACGCAGTATTTT; CDR3: CASSKVGAGGKGDTQYF
V: TRBV5-6; J: TRBJ2-2; D: .; size: .; DNA: TGTGCCAGCAGCTTTGAGGGTTCGAACACCGGGGAGCTGTTTTTT; CDR3: CASSFEGSNTGELFF
V: TRBV15; J: TRBJ1-4; D: .; size: .; DNA: TGTGCCACCAGCAGCGACCTGGATAGGTTGGCTAATGAAAAACTGTTTTTT; CDR3: CATSSDLDRLANEKLFF
V: TRBV11-2; J: TRBJ2-2; D: TRBD1; size: .; DNA: TGTGCCAGCACACCCCCGGGACAGGGGTTCGCCGGGGAGCTGTTTTTT; CDR3: CASTPPGQGFAGELFF
V: TRBV28; J: TRBJ1-1; D: TRBD1; size: .; DNA: TGTGCCAGCAGTTCGACAGGGGAGAACACTGAAGCTTTCTTT; CDR3: CASSSTGENTEAFF
V: TRBV5-6; J: TRBJ2-5; D: .; size: .; DNA: TGTGCCAGCAGCTCCCCCGGGGAAGACATACAAGAGACCCAGTACTTC; CDR3: CASSSPGEDIQETQYF
V: TRBV30; J: TRBJ2-7; D: .; size: once; DNA: TGTGCCTGGAGTCCGGGACCGCTCTACGAGCAGTACTTC; CDR3: CAWSPGPLYEQYF
V: TRBV27; J: TRBJ2-3; D: .; size: .; DNA: TGTGCCAGCAGTTTATCGTCGGGAGATACGCAGTATTTT; CDR3: CASSLSSGDTQYF
V: TRBV6-5; J: TRBJ2-7; D: .; size: .; DNA: TGTGCCAGCAGTTACGGGACCCTCTACGAGCAGTACTTC; CDR3: CASSYGTLYEQYF
V: TRBV4-3; J: TRBJ2-7; D: TRBD2; size: .; DNA: TGCGCCAGCAGCCAAGAGGCGGGAGGGACCTACGAGCAGTACTTC; CDR3: CASSQEAGGTYEQYF
V: TRBV13; J: TRBJ2-1; D: TRBD1; size: .; DNA: TGTGCCAGCAGCTTGAATCTACAGGGGGTCCACAATGAGCAGTTCTTC; CDR3: CASSLNLQGVHNEQFF
V: TRBV9; J: TRBJ2-7; D: TRBD1; size: .; DNA: TGTGCCAGCAGCCCGGACAGGGACTCCTACGAGCAGTACTTC; CDR3: CASSPDRDSYEQYF
V: TRBV19; J: TRBJ2-1; D: TRBD2; size: .; DNA: TGTGCCAGTAGTGTCGGGACTAGCGGGACTAATGAGCAGTTCTTC; CDR3: CASSVGTSGTNEQFF
V: TRBV5-6; J: TRBJ2-3; D: .; size: .; DNA: TGTGCCAGCCTGGGGGGGCGGCAGCGGGGACCCACAGATACGCAGTATTTT; CDR3: CASLGGRQRGPTDTQYF
V: TRBV2; J: TRBJ2-7; D: TRBD2; size: few; DNA: TGTGCCAGCAGCGAACCGGGACTAGCCTACGAGCAGTACTTC; CDR3: CASSEPGLAYEQYF
V: TRBV5-6; J: TRBJ1-1; D: .; size: .; DNA: TGTGCCAGCAGCTTTGGAGGGGTTCCGGCTTTCTTT; CDR3: CASSFGGVPAFF
V: TRBV5-6; J: TRBJ1-1; D: TRBD1; size: .; DNA: TGTGCCAGCAGCGCAACGGGACAGGGGAACACTGAAGCTTTCTTT; CDR3: CASSATGQGNTEAFF
V: TRBV29-1; J: TRBJ2-3; D: .; size: .; DNA: TGCAGCGGCTTCACAGATACGCAGTATTTT; CDR3: CSGFTDTQYF
V: TRBV5-6; J: TRBJ2-3; D: .; size: .; DNA: TGTGCCAGCAGCTTGGACGAGGGGTGGGCCACAGATACGCAGTATTTT; CDR3: CASSLDEGWATDTQYF
V: TRBV10-2; J: TRBJ2-5; D: TRBD2; size: once; DNA: TGCGCCAGCAGTGAGCCGGGGACTAGCGGGAGGGGAAGGACCCAGTACTTC; CDR3: CASSEPGTSGRGRTQYF